This T cell receptor (beta chain) is drawn from a study of a mutant IDH1 vaccine in newly diagnosed glioma. For the study at large: Either 4-6 weeks after radiotherapy alone or alongside temozolomide, vaccination was begun. The earlier regimen, radiotherapy, temozolomide, or both, was most often both. Treated patients comprised 62.5% males and 37.5% females, mean age roughly 44 years. General study points: Vaccination elicited immune responses in approximately 93% of patients.

This CDR3 has 15 amino acids. Trimming took 10 bases from V and 5 from J, leaving 20 bases between them. Germline loops: CDR1 MNHEY, CDR2 SVGAGI. This clone has more than one count but fewer than ten. Its specificity is unknown. The repertoire was sequenced with immunoSEQ multiplex PCR; TCRdb's copy has only in-frame clones and lacks some. The top ten hold about 9.4% of the sample, which has some 23,000 clones, over 75% seen once. The time point was: week 11, during vaccination. Vaccination comprised doses that each held 300 ug of mutant IDH1 20-mer peptide, plus topical imiquimod. This specimen was PBMCs, taken from a glioma patient whose treatment included an IDH1 peptide vaccine. The chain recombines TRBV6-5 with TRBJ1-4; D gene unclear. The receptor comes from a woman aged 18-35 years with glioma. The CDR3 DNA reads as TGTGCCACCAAGGCGGGGTACAGCGGAAATGAAAAACTGTTTTTT. This encodes CATKAGYSGNEKLFF.